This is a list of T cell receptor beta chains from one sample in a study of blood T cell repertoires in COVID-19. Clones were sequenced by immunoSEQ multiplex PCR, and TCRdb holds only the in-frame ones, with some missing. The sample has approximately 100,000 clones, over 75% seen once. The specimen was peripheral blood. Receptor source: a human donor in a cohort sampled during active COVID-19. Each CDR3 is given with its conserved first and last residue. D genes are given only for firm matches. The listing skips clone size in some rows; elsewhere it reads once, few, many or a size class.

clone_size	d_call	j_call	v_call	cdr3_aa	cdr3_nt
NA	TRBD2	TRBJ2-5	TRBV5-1	CASSPGLAGAQETQYF	TGCGCCAGCAGCCCGGGACTAGCGGGAGCACAAGAGACCCAGTACTTC
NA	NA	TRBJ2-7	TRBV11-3	CASHYEQYF	TGTGCCAGCCACTACGAGCAGTACTTC
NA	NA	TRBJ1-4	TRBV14	CASSRTATNEKLFF	TGTGCCAGCAGCCGGACAGCAACTAATGAAAAACTGTTTTTT
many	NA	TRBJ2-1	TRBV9	CASSVDTGSRNEQFF	TGTGCCAGCAGCGTAGATACCGGGAGTAGGAATGAGCAGTTCTTC
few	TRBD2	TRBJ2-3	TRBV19	CASRTTSGTDTQYF	TGTGCCAGTAGAACGACTAGCGGGACAGATACGCAGTATTTT
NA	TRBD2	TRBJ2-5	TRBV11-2	CASSLNGRSQYF	TGTGCCAGCAGCTTAAACGGGAGGTCCCAGTACTTC
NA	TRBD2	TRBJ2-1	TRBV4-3	CASSQDSRTSGLVQFF	TGCGCCAGCAGCCAAGATTCGAGGACTAGCGGTTTGGTGCAGTTCTTC
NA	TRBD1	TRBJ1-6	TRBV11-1	CASSSGQGPPLHF	TGTGCCAGCAGCTCCGGACAGGGCCCACCCCTCCACTTT
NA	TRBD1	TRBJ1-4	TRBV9	CASTTGGTNEKLFF	TGTGCCAGCACCACAGGGGGAACTAATGAAAAACTGTTTTTT
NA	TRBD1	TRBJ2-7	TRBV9	CASSKDRGKDEQYF	TGTGCCAGCAGCAAGGACAGGGGGAAGGACGAGCAGTACTTC
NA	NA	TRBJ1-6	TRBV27	CATYYQRSSYNSPLHF	TGTGCCACCTACTATCAGCGGAGCTCCTATAATTCACCCCTCCACTTT
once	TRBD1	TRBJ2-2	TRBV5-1	CASSPPQGAGGELFF	TGCGCCAGCAGCCCACCTCAGGGGGCTGGCGGGGAGCTGTTTTTT
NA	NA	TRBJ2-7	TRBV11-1	CASSLTDGTYEQYF	TGTGCCAGCAGCTTAACCGACGGGACCTACGAGCAGTACTTC
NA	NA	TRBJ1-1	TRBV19	CASRKQGAFTEAFF	TGTGCCAGTAGGAAGCAGGGCGCTTTCACTGAAGCTTTCTTT
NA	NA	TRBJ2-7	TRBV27	CASSLGGEQYF	TGTGCCAGCAGTTTAGGGGGGGAGCAGTACTTC
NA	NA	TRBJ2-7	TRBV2	CASSEWRGPAYEQYF	TGTGCCAGCAGTGAATGGAGGGGGCCAGCCTACGAGCAGTACTTC
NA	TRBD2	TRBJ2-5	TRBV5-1	CASSLITGTSHETQYF	TGCGCCAGCAGCTTGATAACCGGGACTAGCCATGAGACCCAGTACTTC
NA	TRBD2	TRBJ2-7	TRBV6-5	CASSFSGGPGPGHF	TGTGCCAGCAGTTTTAGCGGGGGTCCGGGACCAGGCCACTTC
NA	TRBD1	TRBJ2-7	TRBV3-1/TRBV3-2	CASSQGTGSYEQYF	TGTGCCAGCAGCCAAGGGACAGGGTCCTACGAGCAGTACTTC
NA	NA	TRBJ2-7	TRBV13	CASSLRDFPYEQYF	TGTGCCAGCAGCCTCCGGGACTTCCCCTACGAGCAGTACTTC
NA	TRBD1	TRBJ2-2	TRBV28	CASSLGGQGLYTGELFF	TGTGCCAGCAGTTTAGGGGGACAGGGGCTTTACACCGGGGAGCTGTTTTTT
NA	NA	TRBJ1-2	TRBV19	CASRSRESNYGYTF	TGTGCCAGTAGAAGTCGGGAATCTAACTATGGCTACACCTTC
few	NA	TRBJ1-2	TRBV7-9	CASSLGTFGGYTF	TGTGCCAGCAGCCTCGGGACTTTTGGCGGCTACACCTTC
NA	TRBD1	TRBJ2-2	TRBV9	CASSGTGANTGELFF	TGTGCCAGCAGCGGGACAGGGGCTAACACCGGGGAGCTGTTTTTT
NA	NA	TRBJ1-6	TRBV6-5	CASKRLNSPLHF	TGTGCCAGCAAGCGGTTAAATTCACCCCTCCACTTT
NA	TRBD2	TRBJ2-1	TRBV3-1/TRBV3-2	CASSQGRLAGFRFF	TGTGCCAGCAGCCAAGGACGACTAGCGGGATTTCGGTTCTTC
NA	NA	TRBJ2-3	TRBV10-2	CASSESRDVDTQYF	TGCGCCAGCAGTGAGTCCCGGGATGTCGATACGCAGTATTTT
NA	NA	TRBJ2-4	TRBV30	CAWSVLANRNIQYF	TGTGCCTGGAGTGTCCTAGCGAATCGAAACATTCAGTACTTC
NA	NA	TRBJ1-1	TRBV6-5	CASRLQGPDTEAFF	TGTGCCAGCCGTTTACAGGGCCCGGACACTGAAGCTTTCTTT
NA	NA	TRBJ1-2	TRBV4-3	CASSPGTLVNYGYTF	TGCGCCAGCAGCCCTGGGACATTAGTTAACTATGGCTACACCTTC
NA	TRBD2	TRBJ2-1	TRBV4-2	CASSQRLAGDPGEFF	TGTGCCAGCAGCCAACGGCTAGCGGGGGACCCGGGGGAGTTCTTC
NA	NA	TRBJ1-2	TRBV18	CASSPKAAGYTF	TGTGCCAGCTCACCGAAGGCGGCTGGCTACACCTTC
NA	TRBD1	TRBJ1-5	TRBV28	CASSSPLQGANQPQHF	TGTGCCAGCAGTTCCCCCCTCCAGGGGGCAAATCAGCCCCAGCATTTT
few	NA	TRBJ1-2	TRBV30	CAWSVSGLNYGYTF	TGTGCCTGGAGTGTGTCGGGTCTGAACTATGGCTACACCTTC
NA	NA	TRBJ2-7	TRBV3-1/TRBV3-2	CASSPWIGILREQYF	TGTGCCAGCAGCCCTTGGATCGGGATCCTAAGGGAGCAGTACTTC
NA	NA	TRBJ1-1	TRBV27	CASSLSVGSWTEAFF	TGTGCCAGCAGTTTATCGGTAGGGAGTTGGACTGAAGCTTTCTTT
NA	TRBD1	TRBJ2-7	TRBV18	CASSPLIGQWTGDSYEQYF	TGTGCCAGCTCACCACTAATTGGCCAGTGGACAGGGGACTCCTACGAGCAGTACTTC
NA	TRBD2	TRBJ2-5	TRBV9	CASSVRGGVQETQYF	TGTGCCAGCAGCGTGCGCGGGGGGGTCCAAGAGACCCAGTACTTC
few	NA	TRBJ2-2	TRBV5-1	CASSLNNQNTGELFF	TGCGCCAGCAGCTTAAACAACCAGAACACCGGGGAGCTGTTTTTT
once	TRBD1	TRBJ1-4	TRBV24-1	CATSEWDREASYYQLFF	TGTGCCACCAGTGAGTGGGACAGGGAGGCATCCTATTACCAACTGTTTTTT
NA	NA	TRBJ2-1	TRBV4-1	CASSPPGAGGDEQFF	TGCGCCAGCAGCCCCCCAGGGGCGGGTGGGGATGAGCAGTTCTTC
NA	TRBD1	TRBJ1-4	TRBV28	CASSLPITGGAASKLFF	TGTGCCAGCAGTTTACCAATTACAGGGGGCGCGGCATCAAAACTGTTTTTT
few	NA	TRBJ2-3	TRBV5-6	CASSLVGGTQYF	TGTGCCAGCAGCTTGGTCGGGGGTACGCAGTATTTT
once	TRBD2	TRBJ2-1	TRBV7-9	CASSLGVQRGSSYNEQFF	TGTGCCAGCAGCTTAGGAGTGCAGCGGGGTAGCTCCTACAATGAGCAGTTCTTC
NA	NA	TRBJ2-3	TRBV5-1	CASSLGRQVDSTDTQYF	TGCGCCAGCAGCTTGGGGCGACAGGTCGATAGCACAGATACGCAGTATTTT
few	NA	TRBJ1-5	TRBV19	CASRRQATNQPQHF	TGTGCCAGTAGGAGACAGGCGACCAATCAGCCCCAGCATTTT